This entry features one T cell receptor (beta chain) sequence. The data were taken from a study of blood T cell repertoires in COVID-19. In the study overall: Sites in the United States, Italy and Spain provided acute and convalescent COVID-19 samples.

Trimming removed 3 bases at V and 4 bases at J, with 13 bases between. This CDR3 spans 15 amino acids. CDR1 SGHRS and CDR2 YFSETQ come from the germline V gene. In the source study's methods: Reference gene primer amplification in the assay estimated nucleated cell counts. The table came from immunoSEQ multiplex PCR; TCRdb's copy has only in-frame clones and leaves some out. V, J and clone size were drawn from that table, and D and trimming were deduced from the DNA. Among fewer than 45,000 clones listed, roughly 88% were seen once. The sequence derives from a woman of 80 years or more with acute or convalescent COVID-19. The specimen sequenced was peripheral blood. The chain is built from TRBV5-1 and TRBJ2-2; a weak D match, TRBD2 (6 bases). In DNA form, the CDR3 reads TGCGCCAGCAGCTCCATGGAGGGTTCCACCGGGGAGCTGTTTTTT. It yields the protein CASSSMEGSTGELFF.